The present entry profiles one T cell receptor beta chain with its context. TCRdb's table, derived via immunoSEQ multiplex PCR, lists solely in-frame clones and lacks some. The table shows about 2.4 million clones, with roughly 93% occurring only once. HIV-negative, healthy adults without recent acute infections or vaccinations were the donors. Caucasian adults living in Nashville, Tennessee, provided all samples. The CDR3 runs 15 residues. CDR1 and CDR2 (germline): KGHSH, LQKENI. Trimming left V 6 bases short and J 0 bases short, with 12 bases between. This sample was included in a study of shared clonotypes between healthy human individuals.

Sequenced material: naive CD4+ T cells from PBMCs. Subset here: CD45RA+ positively selected. This clonotype was obtained from a man between 18 and 35 years old in good health. Some clones in this sample may be carry-over from other donors' samples. The chain carries TRBV18 and TRBJ1-5, with no clear D. The CDR3 protein is CASSPASNSNQPQHF. For the CDR3, the DNA is TGTGCCAGCTCCCCCGCCTCTAATAGCAATCAGCCCCAGCATTTT. Full variable domain (remainder filled in from reference TRBV18 and TRBJ1-5): NAGVMQNPRHLVRRRGQEARLRCSPMKGHSHVYWYRQLPEEGLKFMVYLQKENIIDESGMPKERFSAEFPKEGPSILRIQQVVRGDSAAYFCASSPASNSNQPQHFGDGTRLSIL.